This passage covers 20 T cell receptor beta chains from one sample sequenced in a study of T cell changes during pregnancy in multiple sclerosis (dated by TCRdb to the late 2010s). Preparation of the library involved the immunoSEQ multiplex PCR assay. TCRdb mirrors the immuneACCESS table, restricted to in-frame sequences. Some clones are absent from its copies; in checked studies, under half trace to an unresolved V gene, and the reason for the others is unknown. The sample table lists 65,000 to 90,000 clones, 91% of them with a count of one. The ten largest clones add up to roughly 3.5% of the sample. Material: PBMCs, obtained in the first trimester of pregnancy. The receptors come from a female donor in good health, serving as a control in a pregnancy study. Some clones in this sample may be carry-over from other donors' samples.

CDR3 amino acids: CASSLRAGVPYEQYF. The CDR3 region has the DNA TGTGCCAGCAGCTTGAGGGCAGGGGTCCCCTACGAGCAGTACTTC. This chain links TRBV5-6 with TRBJ2-7; D is possibly TRBD1 (6 bases). Trimming removed 1 base at V and 2 bases at J, with 13 bases between. CDR3 length: 15 amino acids. Germline loops: CDR1 SGHDT, CDR2 YYEEEE.

This chain uses TRBV2 with TRBJ2-3, with D possibly matching TRBD1 (5 bases). The ends were cut back, 6 bases at V and 6 bases at J, with 16 bases in the middle. CDR1 is SNHLY and CDR2 is FYNNEI in the germline V gene. The CDR3 loop spans 14 amino acids. CDR3 in amino acids: CASRKLGVGDTQYF. The CDR3 DNA follows: TGTGCCAGCAGGAAGCTAGGGGTGGGGGATACGCAGTATTTT.

The rearrangement joins TRBV5-1 to TRBJ2-5; a possible D gene is TRBD1 (6 bases). CDR3 length: 16 amino acids. Germline assignment: CDR1 SGHRS and CDR2 YFSETQ. V was cut by 2 bases and J by 2 bases, with 16 bases left in between. The DNA of the CDR3 is TGCGCCAGCAGCTTCGCCCACAGGGCTTTACAAGAGACCCAGTACTTC. Its translation is CASSFAHRALQETQYF.

J is TRBJ2-7 and V is TRBV9; D possibly corresponds to TRBD1 (5 bases). CDR1 is SGDLS, CDR2 YYNGEE, per germline. Trimming left V 6 bases short and J 5 bases short, with 21 bases between. The CDR3 spans 15 residues. The CDR3 nucleotides read TGTGCCAGCATCCAAGGGGTGCAGCAAGGCCACGAGCAGTACTTC. Protein product: CASIQGVQQGHEQYF. The variable domain in full, completed from reference TRBV9 and TRBJ2-7, reads DSGVTQTPKHLITATGQRVTLRCSPRSGDLSVYWYQQSLDQGLQFLIQYYNGEERAKGNILERFSAQQFPDLHSELNLSSLELGDSALYFCASIQGVQQGHEQYFGPGTRLTVT.

The genes are TRBV18 and TRBJ1-1, with 10 nucleotides matching TRBD1. The CDR3 runs to 14 residues. Germline CDR1 and CDR2: KGHSH and LQKENI. Germline trimming cut 2 bases from V and 7 bases from J; bases unmatched to any gene: 4. CDR3 residues: CASSPTGTGVEAFF. The CDR3 region has the DNA TGTGCCAGCTCACCAACCGGGACAGGGGTTGAAGCTTTCTTT.

The rearrangement joins TRBV28 to TRBJ1-1, with D possibly being TRBD1 (5 bases). Per germline, CDR1 MDHEN and CDR2 SYDVKM. The CDR3 is made up of 17 amino acids. V gave up 3 bases and J gave up 5 bases, with 22 bases separating them. Here the CDR3 reads CASSFIIWGERGTEAFF. The CDR3 DNA reads TGTGCCAGCAGTTTTATCATTTGGGGGGAAAGAGGGACTGAAGCTTTCTTT.

The chain combines TRBV19 with TRBJ2-7, with TRBD2 matching 8 bases. The germline gives CDR1 LNHDA, CDR2 SQIVND (reference sequence). The CDR3 runs 13 residues. V shed 1 base and J 6 bases; nucleotides not matched to a gene: 2. The CDR3 nucleotides are TGTGCCAGTAGTATAGCCGGGGGGGGCGAGCAGTACTTC. Translating gives CASSIAGGGEQYF. The whole variable domain, filled in from reference TRBV19 and TRBJ2-7, reads DGGITQSPKYLFRKEGQNVTLSCEQNLNHDAMYWYRQDPGQGLRLIYYSQIVNDFQKGDIAEGYSVSREKKESFPLTVTSAQKNPTAFYLCASSIAGGGEQYFGPGTRLTVT.

The chain is built from TRBV19 and TRBJ2-1, with D possibly being TRBD1 (6 bases). Germline V CDR1 and CDR2: LNHDA, SQIVND (reference sequence). V lost 1 base and J lost 3, with 10 bases in between. CDR3 size: 15 residues. The DNA of the CDR3 is TGTGCCAGTAGTATAGCCCGGACAGTCTACAATGAGCAGTTCTTC. Its translation: CASSIARTVYNEQFF.

V usage is TRBV7-2 and J usage is TRBJ1-6; D might be TRBD1 (5 bases). Germline values: CDR1 SGHTA, CDR2 FQGNSA. V lost 5 bases, J lost 6 bases, and 14 bases lay in between. The CDR3 sequence is 15 residues long. The CDR3 coding sequence is TGTGCCAGCAGCCCAGATGGGGCGGTTAATTCACCCCTCCACTTT. Translating it yields CASSPDGAVNSPLHF.

The chain has TRBV28 and TRBJ1-4; possibly TRBD1 for D (5 bases). Germline lookup yields CDR1 MDHEN and CDR2 SYDVKM. This CDR3 has 13 residues. V was cut by 11 bases and J by 8 bases, with 18 bases left in between. Here the CDR3 DNA reads TGTGCCTCCTGGGAGGGGACTCTCGAAAAACTGTTTTTT. Translated: CASWEGTLEKLFF.

This clone was recorded only once. The chain joins TRBV28 to TRBJ1-5; 9 nucleotides align to TRBD1. The CDR3 totals 15 residues. J gave up 3 bases and V 8 bases, and 8 bases lay outside the gene matches. CDR1 is MDHEN and CDR2 is SYDVKM in the germline V gene. The CDR3 DNA follows: TGTGCCAGCCTCACCGGGACAGGGTACAATCAGCCCCAGCATTTT. It codes for CASLTGTGYNQPQHF.

The rearrangement uses TRBV4-3 and TRBJ1-1, with D unresolved. Germline V lookup: CDR1 LGHNA, CDR2 YSLEER. V lost 0 bases to trimming and J lost 1 base, with 12 bases between them. The CDR3 length is 16 residues. The CDR3, as DNA: TGCGCCAGCAGCCAAGATCTGAGGGCGGAGAACACTGAAGCTTTCTTT. Protein sequence: CASSQDLRAENTEAFF.

CDR3 coding DNA: TGTGCCAGCGCCTACAGGTTCAATGAGCAGTTCTTC. This translates into CASAYRFNEQFF. The V and J genes are TRBV28 and TRBJ2-1, with a possible D match to TRBD1 (5 bases). Trimming stripped 8 bases from V and 6 bases from J, with 11 bases between. CDR1 and CDR2 from the germline V gene are MDHEN and SYDVKM. The CDR3 runs 12 residues.

The chain carries TRBV7-8 and TRBJ2-3; TRBD2 matches at 9 bases. The CDR3 is 16 amino acids. V lost 5 bases to trimming and J lost 1 base; unmatched junction nucleotides: 7. CDR1 and CDR2 (germline): SGHVS, FQNEAQ. The CDR3 nucleotides read TGTGCCAGCAGCCCTCGGACTAGCGTTGGCACAGATACGCAGTATTTT. It is translated as CASSPRTSVGTDTQYF.

The chain recombines TRBV5-5 with TRBJ1-5; D perhaps matches TRBD1 (5 bases). This CDR3 region has 14 residues. The germline V gene has CDR1 SGHKS and CDR2 YYEKEE (reference sequence). V was cut by 2 bases and J by 2 bases, with 8 bases left in between. The CDR3 nucleotides are TGTGCCAGCAGCTTCACAGGTCGCAATCAGCCCCAGCATTTT. Translating it yields CASSFTGRNQPQHF.

The chain recombines TRBV18 with TRBJ1-3, with TRBD1 matching over 9 bases. This CDR3 spans 15 amino acids. J gave up 8 bases and V 3 bases, and 8 bases lay outside the gene matches. CDR1 and CDR2 (germline): KGHSH, LQKENI. CDR3 in DNA: TGTGCCAGCTCACCGGGACAGGGAGGGCCAGACACCATATATTTT. This codes for CASSPGQGGPDTIYF.

Only one count was recorded for this clone. The J gene is TRBJ1-5, the V gene TRBV5-4; 7 bases match TRBD1. Germline lookup yields CDR1 SGHNT and CDR2 YYREEE (reference sequence). The CDR3 totals 15 residues. Trimming cost V 4 bases and J 0 bases; bases outside gene matches: 4. The CDR3 DNA sequence: TGTGCCAGCAGCGTCCAGGGGGTTAGCAATCAGCCCCAGCATTTT. It encodes CASSVQGVSNQPQHF.

For this clone: An end of the junction does not agree with germline; a read error may underlie this. The chain recombines TRBV5-1 with TRBJ1-6; D gene ambiguous. This CDR3 has 16 amino acids. Germline-derived CDR1 and CDR2 are SGHRS and YFSETQ. DNA of the CDR3: TGCGCCAGCAGCTTGGAGAGGGCTGATTATAGTTCACCCCTCCACTTT. Amino acids: CASSLERADYSSPLHF.

The V and J genes are TRBV20-1 and TRBJ2-7, with D tentatively TRBD2 (5 bases). V lost 6 bases, J lost 6 bases, and 12 bases lay in between. The CDR3 extends over 11 amino acids. CDR1 DFQATT and CDR2 SNEGSKA come from the germline V gene (reference sequence). In DNA form, the CDR3 reads TGCAGTGCGGGAGCCCCTCTCGAGCAGTACTTC. It specifies CSAGAPLEQYF.

The chain employs TRBV19 and TRBJ2-6; weak D call: TRBD1 (5 bases). The germline gives CDR1 LNHDA, CDR2 SQIVND (reference sequence). The ends were cut back, 4 bases at V and 2 bases at J, with 12 bases in the middle. CDR3 length: 16 residues. CDR3 amino acids: CASSTQGLTGANVLTF. CDR3 coding DNA: TGTGCCAGTAGTACTCAGGGCTTAACTGGGGCCAACGTCCTGACTTTC.